This TCR beta chain was obtained from a study of shared clonotypes between healthy human individuals. Study context: Each donor had three CD4 naive, three CD4 memory, two CD8 naive and one CD8 memory plate. Findings of the study overall: In the sorted subsets, rarefaction showed sequencing was incomplete despite large depth.

The assay was run at deep level. Profiling relied on immunoSEQ multiplex PCR, and the TCRdb table lists in-frame clones only, not all of them. The sample holds 550,000 to 700,000 clones; 73% are singletons and the top ten take 1.5% to 2%. This clone was picked up a small number of times. Its target is not known. The same CDR3 also results from other DNA sequences found in this sample. The V gene's germline CDR1 is GTSNPN and CDR2 SVGIG (reference sequence). Trimming took 4 bases from V and 4 from J, leaving 13 bases between them. This CDR3 is 13 amino acids long. The genes are TRBV30 and TRBJ1-1, with D possibly being TRBD1 (6 bases). Sequenced sample: memory CD4+ T cells sorted from blood. As for subset: CD45RA-negative fraction. This clonotype was obtained from a woman aged 25 to 45 in good health. This CDR3 reads CAWNRDLGTEAFF. CDR3 sequence (DNA): TGTGCCTGGAACAGGGATTTGGGCACTGAAGCTTTCTTT.